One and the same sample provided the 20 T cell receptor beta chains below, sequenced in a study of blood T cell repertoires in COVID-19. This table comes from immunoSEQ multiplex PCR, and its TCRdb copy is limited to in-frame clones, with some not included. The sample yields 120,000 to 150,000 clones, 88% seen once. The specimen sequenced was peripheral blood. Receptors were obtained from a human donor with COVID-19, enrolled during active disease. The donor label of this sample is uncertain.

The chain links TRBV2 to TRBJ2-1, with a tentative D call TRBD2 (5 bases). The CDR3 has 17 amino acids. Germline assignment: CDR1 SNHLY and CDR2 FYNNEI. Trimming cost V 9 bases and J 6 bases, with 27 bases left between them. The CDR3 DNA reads TGTGCCAGTCCCGACCAGTGGGAGCAGGAGGTGGGCAATGAGCAGTTCTTC. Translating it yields CASPDQWEQEVGNEQFF.

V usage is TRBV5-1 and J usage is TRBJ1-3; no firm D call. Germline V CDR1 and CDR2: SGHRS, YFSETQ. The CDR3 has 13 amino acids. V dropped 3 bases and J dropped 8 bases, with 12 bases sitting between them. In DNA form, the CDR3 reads TGCGCCAGCAGCTATGACCTCCAGGACACCATATATTTT. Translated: CASSYDLQDTIYF.

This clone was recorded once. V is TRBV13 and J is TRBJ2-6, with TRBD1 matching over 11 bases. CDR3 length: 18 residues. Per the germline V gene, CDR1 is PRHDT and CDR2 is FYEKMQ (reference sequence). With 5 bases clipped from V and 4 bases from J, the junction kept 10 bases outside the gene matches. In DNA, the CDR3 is TGTGCCAGCAGCAGCGGACAGGGGGCGCTGGACGGGGCCAACGTCCTGACTTTC. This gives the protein CASSSGQGALDGANVLTF.

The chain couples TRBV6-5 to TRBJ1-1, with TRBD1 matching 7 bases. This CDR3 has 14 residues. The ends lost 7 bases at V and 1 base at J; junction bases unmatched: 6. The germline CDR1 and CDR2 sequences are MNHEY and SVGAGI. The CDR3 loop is CASNTGTANTEAFF. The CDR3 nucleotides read TGTGCCAGCAATACCGGGACAGCGAACACTGAAGCTTTCTTT.

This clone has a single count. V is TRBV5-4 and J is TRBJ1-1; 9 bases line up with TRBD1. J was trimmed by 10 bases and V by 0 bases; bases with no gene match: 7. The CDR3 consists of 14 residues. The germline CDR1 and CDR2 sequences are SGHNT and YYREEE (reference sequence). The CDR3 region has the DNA TGTGCCAGCAGCTTGGGTGGGACAGGGAATTCAGCTTTCTTT. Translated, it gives CASSLGGTGNSAFF.

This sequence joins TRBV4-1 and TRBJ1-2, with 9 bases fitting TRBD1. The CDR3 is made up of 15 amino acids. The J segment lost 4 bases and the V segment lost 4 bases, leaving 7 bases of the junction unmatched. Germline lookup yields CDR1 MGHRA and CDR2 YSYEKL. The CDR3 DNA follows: TGCGCCAGCAGCCGTGGGACAGGGCCAATCTATGGCTACACCTTC. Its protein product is CASSRGTGPIYGYTF.

CDR3 DNA: TGTGCCAGCAACTGGGAGGGTAGTAATTCACCCCTCCACTTT. This encodes CASNWEGSNSPLHF. The chain couples TRBV19 to TRBJ1-6; no clear D gene. The germline V gene has CDR1 LNHDA and CDR2 SQIVND (reference sequence). The CDR3 has 14 residues. Trimming took off 9 bases at V and 6 bases at J, with 15 bases between the two ends.

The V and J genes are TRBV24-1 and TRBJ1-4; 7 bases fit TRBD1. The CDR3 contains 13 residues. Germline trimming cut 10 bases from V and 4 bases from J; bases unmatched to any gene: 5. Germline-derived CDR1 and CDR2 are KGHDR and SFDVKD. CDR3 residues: CATAGGVNEKLFF. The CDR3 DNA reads TGTGCCACGGCAGGGGGAGTTAATGAAAAACTGTTTTTT.

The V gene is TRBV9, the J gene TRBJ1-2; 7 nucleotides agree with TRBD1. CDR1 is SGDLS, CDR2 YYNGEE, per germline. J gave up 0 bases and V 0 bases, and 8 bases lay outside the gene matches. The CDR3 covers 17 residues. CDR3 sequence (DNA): TGTGCCAGCAGCGTAGCGCAGGGACAGCACTCTAACTATGGCTACACCTTC. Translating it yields CASSVAQGQHSNYGYTF.

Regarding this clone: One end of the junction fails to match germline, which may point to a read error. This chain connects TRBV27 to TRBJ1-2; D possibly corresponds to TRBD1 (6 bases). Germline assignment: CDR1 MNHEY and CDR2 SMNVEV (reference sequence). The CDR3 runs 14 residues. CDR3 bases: TGTGCCAGCAGTTTATCCCTAGGGGAGGGGGGTTACGCCTTC. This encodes CASSLSLGEGGYAF.

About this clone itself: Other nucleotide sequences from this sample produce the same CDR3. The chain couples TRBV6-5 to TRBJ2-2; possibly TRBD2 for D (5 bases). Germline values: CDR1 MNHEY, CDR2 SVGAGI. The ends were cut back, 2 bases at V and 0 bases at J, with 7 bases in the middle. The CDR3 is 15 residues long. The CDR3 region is CASSYRGSNTGELFF. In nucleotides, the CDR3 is TGTGCCAGCAGTTACCGGGGATCGAACACCGGGGAGCTGTTTTTT.

The CDR3 is CASSYTNYGYTF. The CDR3 DNA follows: TGTGCCAGCAGTTATACTAACTATGGCTACACCTTC. The chain is built from TRBV6-2 or TRBV6-3 and TRBJ1-2; no clear D. This CDR3 has 12 amino acids. Germline V lookup: CDR1 MNHEY, CDR2 SVGEGT. V gave up 3 bases and J gave up 0 bases, with 2 bases separating them.

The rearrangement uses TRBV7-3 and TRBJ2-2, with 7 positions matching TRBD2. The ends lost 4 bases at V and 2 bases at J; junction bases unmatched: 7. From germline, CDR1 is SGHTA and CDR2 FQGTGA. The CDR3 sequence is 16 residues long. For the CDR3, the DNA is TGTGCCAGCAGCTCCCAGGGAGGGGCCAACACCGGGGAGCTGTTTTTT. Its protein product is CASSSQGGANTGELFF.

CDR3 in amino acids: CASSPRLGGENTEAFF. The CDR3 nucleotides read TGTGCCAGCTCACCAAGGTTGGGGGGTGAGAACACTGAAGCTTTCTTT. V is TRBV18 and J is TRBJ1-1; a possible D gene is TRBD1 (5 bases). The CDR3 is 16 residues long. The V end lost 2 bases, the J end lost 1 base, and 14 bases lay between the germline ends. Per the germline V gene, CDR1 is KGHSH and CDR2 is LQKENI. The variable domain in full, with the rest retrieved from reference TRBV18 and TRBJ1-1, is NAGVMQNPRHLVRRRGQEARLRCSPMKGHSHVYWYRQLPEEGLKFMVYLQKENIIDESGMPKERFSAEFPKEGPSILRIQQVVRGDSAAYFCASSPRLGGENTEAFFGQGTRLTVV.

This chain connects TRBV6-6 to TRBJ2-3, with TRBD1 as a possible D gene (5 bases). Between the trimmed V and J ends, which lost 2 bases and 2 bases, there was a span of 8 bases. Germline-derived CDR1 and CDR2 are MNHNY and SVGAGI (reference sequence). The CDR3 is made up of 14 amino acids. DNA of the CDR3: TGTGCCAGCAGTTACAGGGGCTACACAGATACGCAGTATTTT. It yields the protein CASSYRGYTDTQYF.

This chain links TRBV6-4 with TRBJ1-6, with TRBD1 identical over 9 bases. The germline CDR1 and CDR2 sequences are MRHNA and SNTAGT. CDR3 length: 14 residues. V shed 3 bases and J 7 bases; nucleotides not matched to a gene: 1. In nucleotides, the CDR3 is TGTGCCAGCAGTGAAGGACAGGGGAATTCACCCCTCCACTTT. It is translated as CASSEGQGNSPLHF.

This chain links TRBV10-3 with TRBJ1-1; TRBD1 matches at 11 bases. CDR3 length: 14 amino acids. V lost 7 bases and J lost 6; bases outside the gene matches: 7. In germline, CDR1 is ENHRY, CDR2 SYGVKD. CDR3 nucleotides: TGTGCCATCAATCCGGGACAGGGGGGCTCTGAAGCTTTCTTT. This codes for CAINPGQGGSEAFF.

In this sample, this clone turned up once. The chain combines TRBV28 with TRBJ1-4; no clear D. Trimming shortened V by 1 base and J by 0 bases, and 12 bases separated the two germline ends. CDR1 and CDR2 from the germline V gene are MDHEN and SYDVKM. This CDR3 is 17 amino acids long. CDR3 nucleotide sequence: TGTGCCAGCAGTTTATACGGAGGGATCGCAACTAATGAAAAACTGTTTTTT. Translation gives CASSLYGGIATNEKLFF.

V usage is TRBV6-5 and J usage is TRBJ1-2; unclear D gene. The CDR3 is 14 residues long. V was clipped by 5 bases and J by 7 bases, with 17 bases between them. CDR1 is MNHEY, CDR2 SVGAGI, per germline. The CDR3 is CASSLMGGAFGYTF. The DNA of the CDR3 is TGTGCCAGCAGTCTGATGGGAGGAGCTTTTGGCTACACCTTC.

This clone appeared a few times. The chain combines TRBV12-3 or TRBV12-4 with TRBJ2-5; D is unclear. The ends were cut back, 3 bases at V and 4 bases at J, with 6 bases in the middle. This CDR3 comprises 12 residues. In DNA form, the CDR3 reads TGTGCCAGCAGTTTCGTCGGAGAGACCCAGTACTTC. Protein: CASSFVGETQYF.